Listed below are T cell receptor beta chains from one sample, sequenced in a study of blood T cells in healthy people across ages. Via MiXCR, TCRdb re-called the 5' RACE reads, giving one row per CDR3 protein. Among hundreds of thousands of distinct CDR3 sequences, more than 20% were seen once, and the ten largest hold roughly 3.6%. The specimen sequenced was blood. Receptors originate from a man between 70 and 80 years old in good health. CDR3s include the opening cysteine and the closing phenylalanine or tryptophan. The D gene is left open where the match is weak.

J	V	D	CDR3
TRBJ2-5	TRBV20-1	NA	CSARDPRAPQETQYF
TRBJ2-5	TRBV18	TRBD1	CASSPLQGAQETQYF
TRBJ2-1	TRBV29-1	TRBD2	CSVEVPGLAYNEQFF
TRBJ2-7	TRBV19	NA	CASSIRVGQNYEQYF
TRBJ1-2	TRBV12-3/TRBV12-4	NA	CASSFGLLVFNYGYTF
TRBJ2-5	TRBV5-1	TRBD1	CASSFGLSGQGAETQYF
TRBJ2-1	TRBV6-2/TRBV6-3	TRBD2	CASSTLRVSLAGGVYNEQFF
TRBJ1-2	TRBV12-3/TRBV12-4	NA	CASSFQLGYGYTF
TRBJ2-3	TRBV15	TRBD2	CATSRALLTSGSTDTQYF
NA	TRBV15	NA	CATSREYSGTLNEQFF
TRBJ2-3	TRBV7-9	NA	CASSLETLDTQYF
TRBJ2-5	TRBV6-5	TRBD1	CASGRQGGRETQYF
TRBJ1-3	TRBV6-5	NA	CASSSVLRGNTIYF
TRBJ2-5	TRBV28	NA	CASTPLGLETQYF
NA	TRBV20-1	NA	CSTSGSVGPTYEQYF
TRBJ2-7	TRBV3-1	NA	CASSPQEPYEQYF
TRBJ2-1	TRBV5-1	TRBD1	CASSISGTGYNEQFF
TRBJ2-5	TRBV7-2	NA	CASSEHSGGETQYF
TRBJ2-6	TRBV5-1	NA	CASSLVGTGANVLTF
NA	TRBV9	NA	CASSVAGQAYEQYF
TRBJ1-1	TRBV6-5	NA	CASSTRGGNTEAFF
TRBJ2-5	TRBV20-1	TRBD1	CSARRGQGARETQYF
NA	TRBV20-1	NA	CSASKGSRYEQYF
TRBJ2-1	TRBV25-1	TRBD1	CASSEDRPNEQFF
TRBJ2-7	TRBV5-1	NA	CASSLSSQSYEQYF
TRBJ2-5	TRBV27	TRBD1	CASRDRESETQYF
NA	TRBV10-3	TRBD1	CAISQGQGFQETQYF
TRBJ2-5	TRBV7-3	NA	CASSEWTGAQETQYF
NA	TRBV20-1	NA	CSAEEPRSYNEQFF
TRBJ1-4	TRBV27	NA	CASSFWVGEKLFF
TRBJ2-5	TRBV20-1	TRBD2	CSAMAGGRQETQYF
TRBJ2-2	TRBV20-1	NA	CSARAPGTRNTGELFF
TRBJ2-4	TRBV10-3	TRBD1	CAIMGDRETKNIQYF
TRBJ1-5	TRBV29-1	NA	CSVEDPNQPQHF
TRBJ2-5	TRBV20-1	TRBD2	CSARDRLAGGPQTQYF
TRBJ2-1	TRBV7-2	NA	CASSIRGLNVINNEQFF
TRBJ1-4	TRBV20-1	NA	CSARDWRATNEKLFF
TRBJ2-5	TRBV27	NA	CASSSGLGRQTQYF
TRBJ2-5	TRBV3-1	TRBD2	CAGSRGTSGSLETQYF
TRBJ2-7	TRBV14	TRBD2	CASSQASGSLQYF
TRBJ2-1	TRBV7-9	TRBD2	CASSLELAGYNEQFF
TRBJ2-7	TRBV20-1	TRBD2	CSASGLAGGVEQYF
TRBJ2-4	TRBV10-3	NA	CAISESVASLNIQYF
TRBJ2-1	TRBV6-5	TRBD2	CASSWTSGDSYNEQFF
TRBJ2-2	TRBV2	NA	CASSEGDIAPGELFF
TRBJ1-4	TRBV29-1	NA	CSVSGGQTNEKLFF
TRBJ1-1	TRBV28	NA	CASSQEWTEAFF
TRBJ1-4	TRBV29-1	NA	CSVERRREGANEKLFF
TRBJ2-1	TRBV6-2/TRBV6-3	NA	CAPSRGGQRAVQDEQFF
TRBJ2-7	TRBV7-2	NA	CASSPSSDYEQYF
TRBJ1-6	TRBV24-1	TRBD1	CATSDRWDRYNFDSPLHF
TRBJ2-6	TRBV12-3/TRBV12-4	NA	CASTQGSGANVLTF
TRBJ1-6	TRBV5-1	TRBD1	CASSPSGTGNSPLHF
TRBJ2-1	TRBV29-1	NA	CSVDRDYNEQFF